This T cell receptor (beta chain) was sequenced in a study of blood T cell repertoires in COVID-19. The wider study: Italy, Spain and the United States were the sources of the convalescent and acute COVID-19 samples.

The assay was immunoSEQ multiplex PCR, and TCRdb's table has in-frame clones only and misses some. Found here are roughly 200,000 clones, 88% of them singletons; the top ten hold approximately 5.6%. Germline CDR1 is LGHNA and CDR2 is YSLEER. This CDR3 contains 13 residues. The V end was cut by 2 bases, the J end by 7 bases, with 6 bases between. This receptor was identified in a man aged 40-50 years with active or convalescent COVID-19. The sequenced material came from peripheral blood. The V and J genes are TRBV4-3 and TRBJ1-6; no clear D. The CDR3 reads CASSQTQNSPLHF. CDR3 sequence (DNA): TGCGCCAGCAGCCAAACACAGAATTCACCCCTCCACTTT.